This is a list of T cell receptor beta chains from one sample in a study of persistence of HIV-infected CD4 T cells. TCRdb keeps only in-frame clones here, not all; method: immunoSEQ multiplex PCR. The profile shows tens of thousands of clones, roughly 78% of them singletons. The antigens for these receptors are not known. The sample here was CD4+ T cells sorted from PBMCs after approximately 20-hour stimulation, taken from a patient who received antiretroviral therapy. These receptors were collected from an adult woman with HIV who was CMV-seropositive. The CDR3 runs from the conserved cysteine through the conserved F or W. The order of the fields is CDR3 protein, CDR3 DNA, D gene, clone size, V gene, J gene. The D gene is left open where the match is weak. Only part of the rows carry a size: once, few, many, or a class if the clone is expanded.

CASSLEPRGGTDTQYF,TGCGCCAGCAGCTTGGAACCGCGGGGGGGCACAGATACGCAGTATTTT,TRBD2,NA,TRBV5-1,TRBJ2-3
CSVTGPTNEKLFF,TGCAGCGTGACGGGACCAACTAATGAAAAACTGTTTTTT,NA,NA,TRBV29-1,TRBJ1-4
CSASPSRVAGNTIYF,TGCAGTGCTAGTCCTTCCAGGGTAGCTGGAAACACCATATATTTT,NA,NA,TRBV20-1,TRBJ1-3
CASSSWGSTDTQYF,TGTGCCAGCAGCTCCTGGGGGAGCACAGATACGCAGTATTTT,NA,NA,TRBV7-9,TRBJ2-3
CASGNRGGGRNYGYTF,TGTGCCAGCGGGAACAGGGGAGGGGGAAGAAACTATGGCTACACCTTC,TRBD1,NA,TRBV27,TRBJ1-2
CAKSRSSSYNEQFF,TGTGCCAAGTCCCGATCTAGCTCCTACAATGAGCAGTTCTTC,NA,NA,TRBV7-2,TRBJ2-1
CASSSGLTSGGTGELFF,TGCGCCAGCAGCTCGGGACTTACCAGCGGGGGGACCGGGGAGCTGTTTTTT,TRBD2,once,TRBV5-1,TRBJ2-2
CASSFLLNYEQYF,TGTGCCAGCAGTTTCCTCCTGAACTACGAGCAGTACTTC,NA,NA,TRBV6-6,TRBJ2-7
CASKGRLTNTGELFF,TGCGCCAGCAAAGGACGGCTCACGAACACCGGGGAGCTGTTTTTT,NA,NA,TRBV5-1,TRBJ2-2
CASSLVQVDYGYTF,TGTGCCAGCAGCTTAGTTCAGGTCGACTATGGCTACACCTTC,NA,NA,TRBV7-9,TRBJ1-2
CASSSGLAGSDEQFF,TGTGCCAGCAGCTCGGGACTAGCGGGAAGTGATGAGCAGTTCTTC,TRBD2,few,TRBV5-5,TRBJ2-1
CASSGPYNEQFF,TGTGCCAGCAGCGGACCTTACAATGAGCAGTTCTTC,NA,once,TRBV2,TRBJ2-1
CASSPDAKGEKLFF,TGTGCCAGCTCGCCGGACGCCAAGGGTGAAAAACTGTTTTTT,NA,NA,TRBV18,TRBJ1-4
CASSLSWDQFF,TGTGCCAGCAGCTTAAGCTGGGACCAGTTCTTC,NA,NA,TRBV7-6,TRBJ2-1
CASSIQDSYEQYF,TGTGCCAGTAGTATACAGGACTCCTACGAGCAGTACTTC,NA,NA,TRBV19,TRBJ2-7
CASSRLGVGTDTQYF,TGTGCCAGTAGTAGGCTAGGGGTGGGCACAGATACGCAGTATTTT,NA,NA,TRBV19,TRBJ2-3
CASSSSVNTEAFF,TGTGCCAGCAGCTCGAGTGTGAACACTGAAGCTTTCTTT,NA,NA,TRBV3-1/TRBV3-2,TRBJ1-1
CASSLGGLAGQETQYF,TGTGCCAGCAGCTTGGGGGGACTAGCTGGGCAAGAGACCCAGTACTTC,TRBD2,NA,TRBV5-4,TRBJ2-5
CAWSRVTGGNQPQHF,TGTGCCTGGAGTAGGGTCACAGGGGGCAATCAGCCCCAGCATTTT,TRBD1,few,TRBV30,TRBJ1-5
CASSGRLGRLNTEAFF,TGTGCCAGCAGTGGCCGATTAGGACGGCTGAACACTGAAGCTTTCTTT,NA,few,TRBV6-1,TRBJ1-1
CASSPRTGETDTQYF,TGCGCCAGCAGCCCCCGGACAGGGGAGACAGATACGCAGTATTTT,TRBD1,NA,TRBV5-1,TRBJ2-3
CASSGGTGSTGANVLTF,TGTGCCAGCAGCGGAGGGACAGGAAGCACTGGGGCCAACGTCCTGACTTTC,TRBD1,NA,TRBV5-4,TRBJ2-6
CASSPTSWAKNIQYF,TGTGCCAGCAGCCCTACGTCGTGGGCCAAAAACATTCAGTACTTC,NA,NA,TRBV5-5,TRBJ2-4
CASRGGAKETQYF,TGTGCCAGCCGCGGGGGCGCAAAGGAGACCCAGTACTTC,NA,NA,TRBV19,TRBJ2-5
CASSESRGGPGELFF,TGCGCCAGCAGTGAGTCGAGGGGGGGCCCCGGGGAGCTGTTTTTT,NA,NA,TRBV10-1,TRBJ2-2
CASSATGTGHASEKLFF,TGTGCCAGCAGCGCAACCGGGACAGGGCATGCGAGTGAAAAACTGTTTTTT,TRBD1,NA,TRBV9,TRBJ1-4
CASSMGLAGGHEQFF,TGTGCCAGTAGTATGGGGCTAGCGGGGGGGCATGAGCAGTTCTTC,TRBD2,NA,TRBV19,TRBJ2-1
CASGSGVGATNEKLFF,TGTGCTAGTGGTTCAGGGGTTGGGGCAACTAATGAAAAACTGTTTTTT,NA,NA,TRBV12-5,TRBJ1-4
CASSLVNTEAFF,TGTGCCAGCAGCCTCGTTAACACTGAAGCTTTCTTT,NA,NA,TRBV7-9,TRBJ1-1
CAISQGAPNYGYTF,TGTGCCATCAGCCAGGGGGCTCCCAACTATGGCTACACCTTC,TRBD1,NA,TRBV10-3,TRBJ1-2
CASSPQGGFDFEKLFF,TGTGCCAGCAGTCCCCAGGGGGGGTTCGATTTTGAAAAACTGTTTTTT,TRBD1,NA,TRBV9,TRBJ1-4
CASMEGQGATEAFF,TGTGCCAGCATGGAGGGACAGGGGGCCACTGAAGCTTTCTTT,TRBD1,NA,TRBV6-5,TRBJ1-1
CASSSGDREQYF,TGCGCCAGCAGCTCAGGGGACCGCGAGCAGTACTTC,NA,NA,TRBV5-1,TRBJ2-7
CATSDDDRNYGYTF,TGTGCCACCAGTGATGACGACAGGAACTATGGCTACACCTTC,NA,NA,TRBV24-1,TRBJ1-2
CASSPKGGSYEQYF,TGTGCCAGCAGTCCCAAGGGAGGCTCCTACGAGCAGTACTTC,NA,NA,TRBV27,TRBJ2-7
CASSQGGNSPLHF,TGTGCCAGCAGCCAAGGGGGCAATTCACCCCTCCACTTT,NA,NA,TRBV3-1/TRBV3-2,TRBJ1-6
CASSSRDRARGYNSPLHF,TGTGCCAGCAGCAGCCGGGACAGGGCAAGGGGCTATAATTCACCCCTCCACTTT,TRBD1,NA,TRBV11-2,TRBJ1-6
CASSSPGGNTEAFF,TGTGCCAGCAGTTCCCCAGGGGGGAACACTGAAGCTTTCTTT,TRBD1,NA,TRBV6-5,TRBJ1-1
CASRTTPGETQYF,TGTGCCAGCAGGACCACACCGGGAGAGACCCAGTACTTC,NA,NA,TRBV2,TRBJ2-5
CASSLTRNEQFF,TGTGCCAGCAGCTTAACGCGCAATGAGCAGTTCTTC,NA,NA,TRBV7-8,TRBJ2-1
CASSLATANTEAFF,TGCGCCAGCAGCTTGGCCACAGCCAACACTGAAGCTTTCTTT,NA,few,TRBV5-1,TRBJ1-1
CATSDPGAGAGGYTF,TGTGCCACCAGTGATCCCGGAGCAGGGGCGGGTGGCTACACCTTC,NA,NA,TRBV24-1,TRBJ1-2
CASSARGNNSPLHF,TGCGCCAGCAGCGCCAGGGGGAATAATTCACCCCTCCACTTT,TRBD1,NA,TRBV5-1,TRBJ1-6
CARMGGFYGYTF,TGTGCCAGAATGGGGGGGTTCTATGGCTACACCTTC,NA,NA,TRBV5-3,TRBJ1-2
CASSPWTPGQVWWEYF,TGTGCCAGCAGCCCCTGGACCCCGGGACAGGTTTGGTGGGAGTACTTC,NA,NA,TRBV21-1,TRBJ2-5
CASSDTSRETQYF,TGTGCCAGCAGTGACACAAGTAGAGAGACCCAGTACTTC,NA,NA,TRBV2,TRBJ2-5
CASSLYGGGRKSNQPQHF,TGTGCCAGCAGCCTTTACGGTGGGGGGCGGAAGAGCAATCAGCCCCAGCATTTT,NA,NA,TRBV7-2,TRBJ1-5
CASSLSGGISNTEAFF,TGCGCCAGCAGCTTGAGTGGGGGCATCTCGAATACTGAAGCTTTCTTT,NA,NA,TRBV5-1,TRBJ1-1